A selection of T cell receptor beta chains follows, all from one sample in a study of OX40 agonist ivuxolimab in advanced cancers. Assay used: immunoSEQ multiplex PCR; TCRdb lists only in-frame clones, some missing. The table has some 94,000 clones, 91% seen once. The sequencing used CD4+ or CD8+ T cells sorted from blood, collected in a trial of the OX40 agonist ivuxolimab. Receptor source: an adult with an advanced solid tumor such as melanoma, head and neck, liver or kidney cancer. CDR3s include the opening cysteine and the closing phenylalanine or tryptophan. D genes are given only for firm matches. Where a row states a size, it is once, few, many or the class of an expanded clone; other rows omit it.

CDR3aa	CDR3nt	j_gene	d_gene	v_gene	abundance
CASSIGGTSAGEGQETQYF	TGTGCCAGTAGTATAGGGGGGACTAGCGCCGGGGAGGGGCAAGAGACCCAGTACTTC	TRBJ2-5	TRBD2	TRBV19	few
CASSDRGLAASYEQYF	TGTGCCAGCAGCGACAGGGGACTTGCCGCCTCCTACGAGCAGTACTTC	TRBJ2-7	TRBD1	TRBV6-6	NA
CSVEGTGAYEQYF	TGCAGCGTTGAAGGGACAGGGGCCTACGAGCAGTACTTC	TRBJ2-7	TRBD1	TRBV29-1	NA
CASSSYRPLAGRGQFF	TGTGCCAGCAGCTCTTATCGTCCGTTAGCGGGGCGGGGGCAGTTCTTC	TRBJ2-1	TRBD2	TRBV7-2	few
CASSYVPGGFIGELFF	TGTGCCAGCAGTTACGTGCCAGGGGGCTTCATCGGGGAGCTGTTTTTT	TRBJ2-2	TRBD1	TRBV6-5	NA
CASSQGDRVRWGKLFF	TGCGCCAGCAGCCAGGGTGACAGGGTGCGATGGGGAAAACTGTTTTTT	TRBJ1-4	TRBD1	TRBV4-1	NA
CASSSGGASGSQFF	TGTGCCAGCAGCTCAGGGGGGGCTAGCGGCTCACAGTTCTTC	TRBJ2-1	NA	TRBV28	NA
CASSLAETQYF	TGCGCCAGCAGCTTGGCAGAGACCCAGTACTTC	TRBJ2-5	NA	TRBV5-1	NA
CAWKEQNSPLHF	TGTGCCTGGAAGGAACAGAATTCACCCCTCCACTTT	TRBJ1-6	NA	TRBV30	once
CASSLSASNRGRDQPQHF	TGTGCCAGCAGCTTATCCGCGTCAAACAGGGGAAGGGATCAGCCCCAGCATTTT	TRBJ1-5	TRBD1	TRBV7-2	once
CASSFTSNWQFF	TGTGCCAGCAGCTTTACTAGCAATTGGCAGTTCTTC	TRBJ2-1	NA	TRBV5-4	NA
CASTQLRGTEGETQYF	TGTGCCAGCACCCAGCTTAGGGGGACAGAAGGGGAGACCCAGTACTTC	TRBJ2-5	TRBD1	TRBV5-6	NA
CASSPELAGGPDTQYF	TGTGCCAGTAGCCCTGAACTAGCGGGAGGTCCAGATACGCAGTATTTT	TRBJ2-3	TRBD2	TRBV19	NA
CSVEDGNGLYGYTF	TGCAGCGTTGAAGATGGGAACGGACTCTATGGCTACACCTTC	TRBJ1-2	NA	TRBV29-1	NA